Listed here are 10 T cell receptor beta chains from one sample, sequenced in a study of yellow fever vaccine responses in identical twins. From the RT-PCR reads, TCRdb called clonotypes with MiXCR, one entry per CDR3 protein. The sample holds about 16,000 distinct CDR3 sequences, about four fifths seen once. The sample was T cells from blood (PBMCs), unsorted or a sorted subset (not recorded which), taken before or after yellow fever vaccination (not recorded which). These receptors all come from a woman aged 18-29 years who received the yellow fever vaccine.

The chain employs TRBV12-3 or TRBV12-4 and TRBJ1-1; D remains ambiguous. CDR3 size: 13 residues. Trimming left V 0 bases short and J 3 bases short, with 5 bases between. The CDR3 loop is CASSLAEDTEAFF. CDR3 coding DNA: TGTGCCAGCAGTTTAGCGGAGGACACTGAAGCTTTCTTT.

The rearrangement uses TRBV11-3 and TRBJ2-7; 9 bases match TRBD2. Per germline, CDR1 SGHNT and CDR2 YENEEA. V lost 7 bases, J lost 0 bases, and 7 bases stayed unmatched. This CDR3 contains 15 residues. DNA for the CDR3: TGTGCCAGCACTCGGATACTAGCGGGCTCCTACGAGCAGTACTTC. Protein sequence: CASTRILAGSYEQYF.

The chain recombines TRBV27 with TRBJ2-2; D may be TRBD2 (6 bases). Trimming cost V 0 bases and J 4 bases, with 9 bases left between them. This CDR3 has 15 amino acids. CDR1 is MNHEY, CDR2 SMNVEV, per germline (reference sequence). DNA for the CDR3: TGTGCCAGCAGTTTATCCGCCGGGAGCACCGGGGAGCTGTTTTTT. This encodes CASSLSAGSTGELFF.

Only a few counts were recorded for this clonotype. The chain carries TRBV6-2 or TRBV6-3 and TRBJ2-7; the D gene is possibly TRBD1 (5 bases). Germline lookup yields CDR1 MNHEY and CDR2 SVGEGT. The CDR3 sequence is 15 residues long. Trimming took off 4 bases at V and 2 bases at J, with 15 bases between the two ends. Here the CDR3 reads CASSSSTVPTYEQYF. The CDR3 bases are TGTGCCAGCAGTTCCTCGACAGTCCCTACCTACGAGCAGTACTTC.

The gene calls are TRBV5-4 and TRBJ2-3; D is ambiguous. This CDR3 has 13 residues. Trimming left V 2 bases short and J 10 bases short, with 14 bases between. Germline CDR1 is SGHNT and CDR2 is YYREEE (reference sequence). The CDR3, as DNA: TGTGCCAGCAGCTTTCAAACTATGGGTCCGCAGTATTTT. This translates into CASSFQTMGPQYF.

The rearrangement uses TRBV19 and TRBJ2-4, with D possibly TRBD1 on 5 matching bases. This CDR3 is built from 15 residues. Trimming took off 5 bases at V and 4 bases at J, with 15 bases between the two ends. Germline V gives CDR1 LNHDA, CDR2 SQIVND (reference sequence). CDR3 residues: CASSAGHLNKNIQYF. The DNA of the CDR3 is TGTGCCAGTAGTGCTGGACACCTTAATAAAAACATTCAGTACTTC.

The genes are TRBV29-1 and TRBJ1-1, with no clear D. Germline CDR1 reads SQVTM; CDR2 reads ANQGSEA. The CDR3 is 11 amino acids. Here the CDR3 reads CTTRRASEAFF. The CDR3 nucleotides are TGCACCACCAGAAGGGCGTCTGAAGCTTTCTTT.

The chain couples TRBV9 to TRBJ2-7; D tentatively reads TRBD1 or TRBD2 (5 bases each). V was trimmed by 4 bases and J by 2 bases, leaving 16 bases between them. CDR3 length: 15 residues. Per the germline V gene, CDR1 is SGDLS and CDR2 is YYNGEE. CDR3 region: CASSPRTGTTYEQYF. CDR3 bases: TGTGCCAGCAGCCCTCGAACGGGGACCACCTACGAGCAGTACTTC.

The chain has TRBV5-1 and TRBJ2-7; D gene uncertain. CDR1 and CDR2 from the germline V gene are SGHRS and YFSETQ. The CDR3 has 15 residues. V was clipped by 4 bases and J by 0 bases, with 14 bases between them. This CDR3 is CASSSSRGFSYEQYF. The CDR3 DNA is TGCGCCAGCAGCAGTAGCCGCGGATTCTCCTACGAGCAGTACTTC.

This clonotype occurred once. The rearrangement links TRBV29-1 to TRBJ2-7; possibly TRBD2 for D (6 bases). V dropped 1 base and J dropped 1 base, with 11 bases sitting between them. There are 14 residues in the CDR3. The germline V gene has CDR1 SQVTM and CDR2 ANQGSEA. The CDR3 region has the DNA TGCAGCGTTGAAGCGTCTAGCGAGTCCTACGAGCAGTACTTC. This gives the protein CSVEASSESYEQYF.